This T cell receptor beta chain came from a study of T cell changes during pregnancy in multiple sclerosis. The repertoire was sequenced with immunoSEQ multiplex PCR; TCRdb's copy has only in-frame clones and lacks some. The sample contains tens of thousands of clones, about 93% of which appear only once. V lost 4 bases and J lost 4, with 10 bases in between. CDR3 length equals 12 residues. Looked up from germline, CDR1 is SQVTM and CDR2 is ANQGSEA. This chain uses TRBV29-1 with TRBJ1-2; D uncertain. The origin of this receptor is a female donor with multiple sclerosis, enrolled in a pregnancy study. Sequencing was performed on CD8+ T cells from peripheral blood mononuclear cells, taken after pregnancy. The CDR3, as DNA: TGCAGCGTTGTTTCGTCCGTCTATGGCTACACCTTC. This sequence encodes CSVVSSVYGYTF.